This T cell receptor beta chain was identified in a study of cytomegalovirus exposure and HLA in healthy donors. Study-wide context: An early data release held 80 million or so unique TCRs from HLA-typed donors.

Study results and caveats: In a later analysis, TCR beta V- and J-gene trimming was associated with a missense DCLRE1C variant. Despite most TCR sequences being rare, some public TCRs occurred in many donors.

A multiplex PCR was run with 60 Vbeta primers and 13 Jbeta primers. How the authors handled the data: In a later analysis, some 11 million of 75 million to 85 million unique beta chains occurred in at least two donors. Some clones are missing from TCRdb's copy, which holds only in-frame ones; the method was immunoSEQ multiplex PCR. That table gives V, J and clone size, and the DNA gave D and trimming. The sample lists some 120,000 clones; roughly 74% were seen once. On this clone: Its antigen is still unknown.

Sequencing used PBMCs. The sequence came from a woman aged 45-65 years in good health and CMV-seropositive.

CDR3 protein: CAWSLWAAGNTIYF. The CDR3 coding sequence is TGTGCCTGGAGTTTGTGGGCAGCTGGAAACACCATATATTTT. The V call is TRBV30, the J call TRBJ1-3, with unresolved D. Germline-derived CDR1 and CDR2 are GTSNPN and SVGIG (reference sequence). The CDR3 sequence is 14 residues long. V lost 2 bases and J 2 bases, leaving 10 bases between the germline ends. Full variable domain (rest looked up from reference TRBV30 and TRBJ1-3): SQTIHQWPATLVQPVGSPLSLECTVEGTSNPNLYWYRQAAGRGLQLLFYSVGIGQISSEVPQNLSASRPQDRQFILSSKKLLLSDSGFYLCAWSLWAAGNTIYFGEGSWLTVV.